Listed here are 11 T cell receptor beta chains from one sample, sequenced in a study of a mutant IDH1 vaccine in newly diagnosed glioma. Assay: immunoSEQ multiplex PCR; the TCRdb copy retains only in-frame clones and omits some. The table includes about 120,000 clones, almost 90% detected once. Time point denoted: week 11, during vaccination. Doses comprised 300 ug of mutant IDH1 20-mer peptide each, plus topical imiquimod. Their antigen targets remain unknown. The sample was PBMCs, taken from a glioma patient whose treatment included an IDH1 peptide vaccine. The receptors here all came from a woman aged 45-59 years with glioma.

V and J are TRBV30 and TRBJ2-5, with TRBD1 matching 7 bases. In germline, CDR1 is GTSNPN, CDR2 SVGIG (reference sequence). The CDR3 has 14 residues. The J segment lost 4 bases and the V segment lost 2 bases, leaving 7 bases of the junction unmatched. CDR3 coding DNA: TGTGCCTGGAGTATCTACAGGGGACGAGAGACCCAGTACTTC. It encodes CAWSIYRGRETQYF.

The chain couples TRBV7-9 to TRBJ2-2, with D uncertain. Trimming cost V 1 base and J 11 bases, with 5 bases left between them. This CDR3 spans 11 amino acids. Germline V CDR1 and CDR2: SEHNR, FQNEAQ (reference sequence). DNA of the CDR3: TGTGCCAGCAGCTTAGTTGGTGAGCTGTTTTTT. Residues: CASSLVGELFF.

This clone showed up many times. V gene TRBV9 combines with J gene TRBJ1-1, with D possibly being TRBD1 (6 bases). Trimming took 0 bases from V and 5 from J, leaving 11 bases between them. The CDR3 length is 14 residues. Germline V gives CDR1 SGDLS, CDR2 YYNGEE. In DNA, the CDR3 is TGTGCCAGCAGCGTAGCCAGGGGTGGGACTGAAGCTTTCTTT. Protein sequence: CASSVARGGTEAFF.

CDR3 sequence reads: CASSDGTSPYEQYF. The CDR3 DNA reads as TGTGCCAGCAGCGACGGGACATCTCCCTACGAGCAGTACTTC. This rearrangement joins TRBV7-2 to TRBJ2-7; D is perhaps TRBD1 (6 bases). The CDR3 has 14 amino acids. The germline V gene encodes CDR1 SGHTA and CDR2 FQGNSA. The ends were cut back, 5 bases at V and 2 bases at J, with 13 bases in the middle.

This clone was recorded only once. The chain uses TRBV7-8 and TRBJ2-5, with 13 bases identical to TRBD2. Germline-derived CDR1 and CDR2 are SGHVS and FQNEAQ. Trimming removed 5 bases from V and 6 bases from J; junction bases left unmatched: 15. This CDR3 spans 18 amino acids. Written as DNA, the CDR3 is TGTGCCAGCAGCCAAAACGCCCGGACTAGCGGGAGAGGAAAGACCCAGTACTTC. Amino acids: CASSQNARTSGRGKTQYF.

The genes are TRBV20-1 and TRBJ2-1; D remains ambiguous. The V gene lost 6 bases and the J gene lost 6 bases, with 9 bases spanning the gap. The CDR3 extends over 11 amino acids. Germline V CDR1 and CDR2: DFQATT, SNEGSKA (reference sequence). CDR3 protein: CSARLSNEQFF. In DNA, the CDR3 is TGCAGTGCACGACTCAGCAATGAGCAGTTCTTC.

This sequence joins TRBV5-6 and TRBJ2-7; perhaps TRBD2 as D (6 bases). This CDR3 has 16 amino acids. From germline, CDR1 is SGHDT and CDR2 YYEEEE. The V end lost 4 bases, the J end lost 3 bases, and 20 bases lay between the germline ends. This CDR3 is CASSETGGREFYEQYF. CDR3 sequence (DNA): TGTGCCAGCAGCGAAACAGGCGGTCGGGAGTTCTACGAGCAGTACTTC.

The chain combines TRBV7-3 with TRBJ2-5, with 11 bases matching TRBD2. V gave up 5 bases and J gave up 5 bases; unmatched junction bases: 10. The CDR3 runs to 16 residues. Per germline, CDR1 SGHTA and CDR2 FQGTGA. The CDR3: CASSPIAGGPRETQYF. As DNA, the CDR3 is TGTGCCAGCAGCCCAATAGCGGGAGGGCCGAGGGAGACCCAGTACTTC.

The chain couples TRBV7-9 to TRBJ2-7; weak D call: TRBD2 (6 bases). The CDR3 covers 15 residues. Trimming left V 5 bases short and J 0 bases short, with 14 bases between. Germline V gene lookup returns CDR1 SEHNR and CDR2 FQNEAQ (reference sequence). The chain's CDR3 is CASSPIAVRSYEQYF. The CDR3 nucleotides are TGTGCCAGCAGCCCGATAGCGGTTCGCTCCTACGAGCAGTACTTC.

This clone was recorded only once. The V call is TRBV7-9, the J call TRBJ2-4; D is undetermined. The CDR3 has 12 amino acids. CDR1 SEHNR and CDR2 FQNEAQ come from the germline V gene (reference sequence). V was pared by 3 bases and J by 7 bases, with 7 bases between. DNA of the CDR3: TGTGCCAGCAGCTTTGGAGTCAACATTCAGTACTTC. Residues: CASSFGVNIQYF.

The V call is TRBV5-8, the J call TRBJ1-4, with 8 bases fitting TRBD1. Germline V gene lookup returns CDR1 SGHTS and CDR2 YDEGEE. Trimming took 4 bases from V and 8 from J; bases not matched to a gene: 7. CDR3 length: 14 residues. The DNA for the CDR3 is TGTGCCAGCAGCAGGACAGGGTTTGAAGAAAAACTGTTTTTT. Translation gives CASSRTGFEEKLFF.